One sample yielded the 8 T cell receptor beta chains listed below, sequenced in a study of T-cell reconstitution after alpha-beta-depleted transplantation in children. Library preparation (for TCRbeta) was performed with unique molecular identifiers. TCRdb independently ran MiXCR on the PCR reads; one entry per CDR3 protein. This sample has 350,000 to 500,000 distinct CDR3 sequences; over 40% occur once, and the top ten carry roughly a quarter. The specimen comprised PBMCs, sampled before TCRalphabeta/CD19-depleted stem cell transplant. The receptors shown here come from a girl aged 2 to 10 with aplastic anemia, due to receive a stem cell transplant.

This chain links TRBV20-1 with TRBJ2-1; perhaps TRBD1 as D (6 bases). With 4 bases removed from V and 2 bases from J, the gap between germline ends came to 9 bases. The germline CDR1 and CDR2 sequences are DFQATT and SNEGSKA (reference sequence). The CDR3 is 13 amino acids. The CDR3 bases are TGCAGTGCTACAGGGGATCCCTACAATGAGCAGTTCTTC. Its translation: CSATGDPYNEQFF.

This chain links TRBV10-3 with TRBJ2-7, with 10 bases lining up with TRBD1. The CDR3 runs to 15 residues. V lost 4 bases, J lost 0 bases, and 3 bases stayed unmatched. Germline V gene sequence: CDR1 ENHRY, CDR2 SYGVKD. CDR3 coding DNA: TGTGCCATCAGTGGTCGGACAGGGGGCTCCTACGAGCAGTACTTC. It specifies CAISGRTGGSYEQYF.

This clonotype has only a few counts. The chain is built from TRBV18 and TRBJ1-1; no firm D call. The CDR3 is 13 residues long. With 6 bases removed from V and 0 bases from J, the gap between germline ends came to 8 bases. Germline V gives CDR1 KGHSH, CDR2 LQKENI. The CDR3 nucleotides are TGTGCCAGCTCTCTGAACCTGAACACTGAAGCTTTCTTT. Its protein product is CASSLNLNTEAFF.

This clonotype was seen only a few times. This CDR3 reads CASSLSRQRNTGELFF. The CDR3 coding sequence is TGTGCCAGCAGTTTATCCAGACAACGAAACACCGGGGAGCTGTTTTTT. V gene TRBV12-3 or TRBV12-4 combines with J gene TRBJ2-2; the D is unclear. The CDR3 sequence is 16 residues long. Trimming stripped 2 bases from V and 2 bases from J, with 12 bases between.

The V call is TRBV6-1, the J call TRBJ2-3; maybe TRBD2 (6 bases). The CDR3 is 15 amino acids. Trimming pared 6 bases from V and 3 bases from J, leaving 16 bases between. Looked up from germline, CDR1 is MNHNS and CDR2 is SASEGT. Here the CDR3 reads CASSRAVGGTDTQYF. The CDR3, as DNA: TGTGCCAGCAGCCGAGCGGTTGGGGGGACAGATACGCAGTATTTT.

The chain combines TRBV5-1 with TRBJ2-4; 8 positions match TRBD1. Per germline, CDR1 SGHRS and CDR2 YFSETQ. V trimming: 0 bases; J trimming: 8 bases; junction bases outside the gene matches: 4. CDR3 size: 14 residues. In DNA, the CDR3 is TGCGCCAGCAGCTTGGGGACAGGGAGGTACATTCAGTACTTC. Translated, it gives CASSLGTGRYIQYF.

This clonotype was seen ten or more times. The gene calls are TRBV4-3 and TRBJ2-5, with TRBD1 matching 8 bases. The length of the CDR3 is 16 residues. In germline, CDR1 is LGHNA, CDR2 YSLEER. The V gene end was trimmed by 0 bases and the J gene end by 7 bases; junction bases not matched to a gene: 10. CDR3: CASSQDWDRHGGTQYF. CDR3 in DNA: TGCGCCAGCAGCCAAGATTGGGACAGGCACGGAGGGACCCAGTACTTC.

The V gene is TRBV6-1, the J gene TRBJ2-7; D assignment may be TRBD1 or TRBD2 (6 bases each). Trimming removed 6 bases at V and 3 bases at J, with 15 bases between. The CDR3 is 14 residues long. CDR1 and CDR2 from the germline V gene are MNHNS and SASEGT. CDR3: CASSKGGSNYEQYF. DNA of the CDR3: TGTGCCAGCAGCAAAGGGGGGTCCAACTACGAGCAGTACTTC.